The rows below give T cell receptor beta chains drawn from one sample of a study of cytomegalovirus exposure and HLA in healthy donors. Generated by immunoSEQ multiplex PCR, the TCRdb table keeps only in-frame clones and is missing some. Of some 150,000 clones listed, approximately 79% were seen once; the top ten hold 0.85% to 1.4%. What was sequenced was PBMCs. All receptors come from a male donor in good health and CMV-seronegative. The CDR3 runs from the conserved cysteine through the conserved F or W. The D gene is left open where the match is weak. Not all rows give a size; the values are once, few, many and, for expanded clones, a class.

j_call clone_size d_call v_call cdr3_nt cdr3_aa
TRBJ2-3 . . TRBV19 TGTGCCAGTTCCCCGGAGGGTAGCACAGATACGCAGTATTTT CASSPEGSTDTQYF
TRBJ1-4 . . TRBV11-2 TGTGCCAGCAGCTTAGGTCAAAATGAAAAACTGTTTTTT CASSLGQNEKLFF
TRBJ1-6 . . TRBV30 TGTGCCCGCCGCCGTGGAGGAAGCTCCTATAATTCACCCCTCCACTTT CARRRGGSSYNSPLHF
TRBJ2-7 few . TRBV7-6 TGTGCCAGCAGCTTAGGGGGGGGGCGGGCGCTTGACGAGCAGTACTTC CASSLGGGRALDEQYF
TRBJ1-2 . . TRBV6-5 TGTGCCAGCAGTGAAGCGCTAGACTATGGCTACACCTTC CASSEALDYGYTF
TRBJ1-2 many . TRBV13 TGTGCCAGCAGCACTAGCCCCACAGCTAACTATGGCTACACCTTC CASSTSPTANYGYTF
TRBJ2-3 once . TRBV5-1 TGCGCCAGCAGCCCCTACGGGGAGTTGACAGATACGCAGTATTTT CASSPYGELTDTQYF
TRBJ2-7 . TRBD2 TRBV7-2 TGTGCCAGCAGTCCGGGCCTAGCGGATGTTCGGCAGTACTTC CASSPGLADVRQYF
TRBJ1-4 few . TRBV5-5 TGTGCCAGCAGCTTGGGAACGGTTAATGAAAAACTGTTTTTT CASSLGTVNEKLFF
TRBJ2-3 . . TRBV6-5 TGTGCCAGCAGTTACGGCCCCCTGGATACGCAGTATTTT CASSYGPLDTQYF
TRBJ2-2 . . TRBV5-6 TGTGCCAGCAGCTTATTTGGAGGGGCCCCCGGGGAGCTGTTTTTT CASSLFGGAPGELFF
TRBJ1-1 . TRBD1 TRBV7-2 TGTGCCAGCAGCTTAGCCGGACAGGGGAACACTGAAGCTTTCTTT CASSLAGQGNTEAFF
TRBJ2-7 . . TRBV29-1 TGCAGCGTTCGACGAGAGGTAGGGCAGTACTTC CSVRREVGQYF
TRBJ1-2 . TRBD1 TRBV7-2 TGTGCCAGCAGCTCAATACAGGGGGGAAATGGCTACACCTTC CASSSIQGGNGYTF
TRBJ1-1 . . TRBV29-1 TGCAGCGTTCTACAGGAGATGAACACTGAAGCTTTCTTT CSVLQEMNTEAFF
TRBJ1-3 . . TRBV13 TGTGCCAGCAGCTTGGGGGGGCGAGGAAACACCATATATTTT CASSLGGRGNTIYF
TRBJ2-2 . . TRBV11-2 TGTGCCAGCAGCTTAATTGTTGGGACACGTATTACCGGGGAGCTGTTTTTT CASSLIVGTRITGELFF
TRBJ2-5 . TRBD1 TRBV25-1 TGTGCCAGCAGCCTAGGGGGCGTGAAGACCCAGTACTTC CASSLGGVKTQYF
TRBJ2-3 . TRBD1 TRBV7-9 TGTGCCAGCAGCCCCAGGGACAGGGGTAATCCAGATACGCAGTATTTT CASSPRDRGNPDTQYF
TRBJ1-1 . TRBD1 TRBV4-2 TGTGCCAGCAGCCAAGCCCACGGGACAGGGCAAGAAGCTTTCTTT CASSQAHGTGQEAFF
TRBJ2-6 . . TRBV5-1 TGCGCCAGCAGCTCGCAGGGAACTGGGGCCAACGTCCTGACTTTC CASSSQGTGANVLTF
TRBJ2-2 medium-sized TRBD1 TRBV7-6 TGTGCCAGCAGCGAGGGACAGGCTACGAACACCGGGGAGCTGTTTTTT CASSEGQATNTGELFF
TRBJ1-1 few . TRBV29-1 TGCAGCGTTGGGACAGCGAACACTGAAGCTTTCTTT CSVGTANTEAFF
TRBJ1-4 . TRBD1 TRBV7-2 TGTGCCAGCAGCTCGACAGGGGGCTCTAATGAAAAACTGTTTTTT CASSSTGGSNEKLFF
TRBJ1-1 few . TRBV5-4 TGTGCCAGCAGCTTGGCGGCAGGGCATGAAGCTTTCTTT CASSLAAGHEAFF
TRBJ2-1 . TRBD1 TRBV27 TGTGCCAGCAGTTTATCGACAGGGGGCAATGAGCAGTTCTTC CASSLSTGGNEQFF
TRBJ2-3 . . TRBV11-2 TGTGCCAGCAGCATAACAGGGTTCCTGGGGGATACGCAGTATTTT CASSITGFLGDTQYF
TRBJ2-5 few . TRBV2 TGTGCCAGCAGTGAACTAGCGTGGGAGACCCAGTACTTC CASSELAWETQYF
TRBJ2-1 . TRBD1 TRBV9 TGTGCCAGCAGCAGGACAGGGGGCGGTGAGCAGTTCTTC CASSRTGGGEQFF
TRBJ1-6 . . TRBV2 TGTGCCAGCAGTGAATCGGGGCAGGGGAGTTCACCCCTCCACTTT CASSESGQGSSPLHF
TRBJ2-6 once TRBD1 TRBV11-2 TGTGCCAGCAGCGCAATCAGGGGGCGCGCTGGGGCCAACGTCCTGACTTTC CASSAIRGRAGANVLTF
TRBJ1-3 once . TRBV7-2 TGTGCCAGCAGCTTATCTGGGCTAAGGGGAAACACCATATATTTT CASSLSGLRGNTIYF
TRBJ2-1 once TRBD1 TRBV11-2 TGTGCCAGCAGGGGACAGGGAATCCGAACAGCTGAGCAGTTCTTC CASRGQGIRTAEQFF
TRBJ1-3 . . TRBV6-5 TGTGCCAGCAGTCTTACAGGGAACTCTGGAAACACCATATATTTT CASSLTGNSGNTIYF
TRBJ2-5 . TRBD2 TRBV5-8 TGTGCCAGCAGCCCGCGGGGGAGGGGAAAAGAGACCCAGTACTTC CASSPRGRGKETQYF
TRBJ1-1 . TRBD1 TRBV19 TGTGCCAGTAGTCGACAGAGACAGGGGACTGAAGCTTTCTTT CASSRQRQGTEAFF
TRBJ1-6 once TRBD1 TRBV27 TGTGCCAGCAGTTTGGACAGGTATAATCCACCCCTCCACTTT CASSLDRYNPPLHF
TRBJ2-7 . . TRBV4-1 TGCGCCAGCAGCCAGGAAGGACAGTTCGCCTACGAGCAGTACTTC CASSQEGQFAYEQYF
TRBJ1-1 . TRBD1 TRBV27 TGTGCCAGCAGTTTACGACAGGGGATGGGCACTGAAGCTTTCTTT CASSLRQGMGTEAFF
TRBJ1-2 few TRBD1 TRBV6-6 TGTGCCAGCAGTTATGGGACAGGGGTAGGGGGCTACACCTTC CASSYGTGVGGYTF
TRBJ2-1 . . TRBV2 TGTGCCAGCAGTTATGGCTCCCCAACCTCTTACAATGAGCAGTTCTTC CASSYGSPTSYNEQFF
TRBJ2-3 . . TRBV5-1 TGCGCCAGCAGCCCGACTAGTACCTGGGCAGATACGCAGTATTTT CASSPTSTWADTQYF
TRBJ2-5 . . TRBV1 TGCACCCCCCCCCGGAGAGAGACCCAGTACTTC CTPPRRETQYF
TRBJ1-1 . . TRBV7-2 TGTGCCAGCAGCCTCCGGACAAGTTCCCCTGAAGCTTTCTTT CASSLRTSSPEAFF
TRBJ2-7 . TRBD1 TRBV7-9 TGTGCCAGCAGTCACACAGGGGGCGCGTTCTACGAGCAGTACTTC CASSHTGGAFYEQYF
TRBJ2-3 . TRBD2 TRBV19 TGTGCCAGTACGGGGGGGTACCACACAGATACGCAGTATTTT CASTGGYHTDTQYF
TRBJ1-5 . . TRBV6-6 TGTGCCAGCAGTGCCCCCGGCACACAGAATCAGCCCCAGCATTTT CASSAPGTQNQPQHF
TRBJ1-2 . TRBD1 TRBV27 TGTGCCAGCAGTTTAAGCGGGACAGGATATAACTATGGCTACACCTTC CASSLSGTGYNYGYTF
TRBJ2-7 . TRBD1 TRBV23-1 TGCGCCAGCAGCCATGATGGACAGGAGAACTACGAGCAGTACTTC CASSHDGQENYEQYF
TRBJ1-6 . TRBD1 TRBV29-1 TGCAGCGTTGCTGCAGGGGGCGATTCACCCCTCCACTTT CSVAAGGDSPLHF